The 2 T cell receptor beta chains below come from one sample, sequenced in a study of CD8+ T cells in alopecia areata. RNA extraction and reverse transcription yielded cDNA as sequencing template. Data came from immunoSEQ multiplex PCR; TCRdb stores just in-frame clones and leaves some out. The sample comprises 140,000 to 150,000 clones, roughly 50% of which are singletons, and approximately 7% rests with the top ten. The sequenced material came from CD4+ T cells sorted from blood. These receptors were taken from a human donor with alopecia areata.

The chain links TRBV15 to TRBJ2-5; possibly TRBD1 or TRBD2 for D (6 bases each). The CDR3 has 15 amino acids. CDR1 is LNHNV and CDR2 is YYDKDF in the germline V gene (reference sequence). Trimming took 3 bases from V and 5 from J, leaving 16 bases between them. CDR3 nucleotides: TGTGCCACCAGCAGTGGAGGGGGGTCGCGGGAGACCCAGTACTTC. It yields the protein CATSSGGGSRETQYF.

This rearrangement joins TRBV5-6 to TRBJ2-4; D unclear. V lost 4 bases, J lost 2 bases, and 7 bases lay in between. The germline V gene has CDR1 SGHDT and CDR2 YYEEEE. This CDR3 comprises 13 residues. CDR3 coding DNA: TGTGCCAGCAGCCAGGAGCCCAAAAACATTCAGTACTTC. This sequence encodes CASSQEPKNIQYF.